This T cell receptor (beta chain) emerged from a study of identifying expanded T cells in peripheral blood. V dropped 6 bases and J dropped 0; count of bases not matched to a gene: 15. Germline CDR1 SGHVS, CDR2 FQNEAQ. The CDR3 sequence is 20 residues long. This table comes from immunoSEQ multiplex PCR, and its TCRdb copy is limited to in-frame clones, with some not included. Among about 90,000 clones listed, around 88% were seen once. This clone came up once. The J gene is TRBJ2-1, the V gene TRBV7-8, with 12 bases that match TRBD2. The sequence was obtained from a person aged 18 to 70 in good health. The sequenced sample was blood. CDR3 sequence: CASSLPRLAGALNSYNEQFF. CDR3 DNA: TGTGCCAGCAGTTTACCCCGACTAGCGGGGGCCCTGAACTCCTACAATGAGCAGTTCTTC.